This entry is about one T cell receptor beta chain. The antigen remains undetermined. Isolation of CD4+ T cells took place after ten to eleven days of culture. Clones were sequenced by immunoSEQ multiplex PCR, and TCRdb holds only the in-frame ones, with some missing. This repertoire shows over 45,000 clones, around three quarters found once; its top ten account for approximately 3%. Germline CDR1 KGHSH, CDR2 LQKENI. The trim removed 2 bases at V and 9 bases at J, leaving 8 bases unmatched. The CDR3 has 17 residues. These data belong to a study of vaccination effects on CD4 cells after COVID-19. This TCR came from a human donor who received a COVID-19 vaccine. The source material was CD4+ T cells from PBMCs cultured without peptide, sampled before COVID-19 vaccination. The J gene is TRBJ1-6, the V gene TRBV18; 12 positions agree with TRBD1. The CDR3, as DNA: TGTGCCAGCTCACCAAGCCGGGACAGGGGGCGAGTTTCACCCCTCCACTTT. Translated: CASSPSRDRGRVSPLHF.